Described below is a single T cell receptor (beta chain) sequence and its context. The data were produced by immunoSEQ multiplex PCR, yet TCRdb's version contains in-frame clones alone and is incomplete. The sample lists about 100,000 clones, roughly 89% occurring once. CDR1 and CDR2 (germline): LNHDA, SQIVND (reference sequence). V was cut by 3 bases and J by 7 bases, with 7 bases left in between. The CDR3 contains 12 residues. These data are taken from a study of T cell responses to AZD1222 COVID-19 vaccine. This sequence joins TRBV19 and TRBJ1-5; D remains ambiguous. The sample in question was peripheral blood, obtained on day 0 of AZD1222 vaccination. The source of this sequence is an adult in good health. The CDR3 bases are TGTGCCAGTAGTATCAGAGGGCAGCCCCAGCATTTT. Translating gives CASSIRGQPQHF.